A selection of T cell receptor beta chains follows, all from one sample in a study of T-cell memory formation after mild COVID-19. TCRdb recomputed calls from the 5' RACE reads with MiXCR, one row per CDR3 protein. The sample records 350,000 to 500,000 distinct CDR3 sequences, about a quarter being singletons. The specimen was PBMCs or a T cell subset sorted from them (not recorded which). Source of these receptors: an adult woman who had mild COVID-19 (a few samples of this study predate the infection). Cell type and time point are not known. Each CDR3 is given without its conserved first and last residue.

cdr3_aa j_call v_call
ASSLDSYYGYT TRBJ1-2 TRBV5-1
ASSGPSGGTGELF TRBJ2-2 TRBV5-1
ASSFGGDTGELF TRBJ2-2 TRBV6-5
ASSLVRGEQY TRBJ2-7 TRBV5-6
ASRPGTSGPDHEQY TRBJ2-7 TRBV6-2/TRBV6-3
ASSLRQSSRGLETQY TRBJ2-5 TRBV9
ASSPRRSGTTNTGELF TRBJ2-2 TRBV18
ATNDRGKGNEQF TRBJ2-1 TRBV3-1
ASSFFSGPARNTEAF TRBJ1-1 TRBV12-3/TRBV12-4
ATSDLNRPTDTQY TRBJ2-3 TRBV24-1
ASSLEASLYNEQF TRBJ2-1 TRBV27
ASSINPGNTEAF TRBJ1-1 TRBV7-6
ASSPARQGGYGYT TRBJ1-2 TRBV7-2
ASSLYKQNTEAF TRBJ1-1 TRBV27
ATSGTSGGIEQF TRBJ2-1 TRBV24-1
ASSPRDGPTDTQY TRBJ2-3 TRBV5-1
ASSLDRSGYGYT TRBJ1-2 TRBV7-2
ASGPQGETQY TRBJ2-5 TRBV12-3/TRBV12-4
ASSRRQENTEAF TRBJ1-1 TRBV5-1
ASSLTSQGTDTQY TRBJ2-3 TRBV5-1
ASSPGAGGSYEQY TRBJ2-7 TRBV18
ASSLGASDGYEQY TRBJ2-7 TRBV11-2
SVGQGDSPLH TRBJ1-6 TRBV29-1
ASRPPDRGGNQPQH TRBJ1-5 TRBV7-9
ASAATGGGLVSPLH TRBJ1-6 TRBV27
ASSLGTGGHYEQY TRBJ2-7 TRBV5-1
ASSVARDPHEQY TRBJ2-7 TRBV9
ASSPTSGSPNEQF TRBJ2-1 TRBV7-6
ASSLVSRGREQF TRBJ2-1 TRBV5-1
ASSLGGGGRDEQF TRBJ2-1 TRBV7-2
ASSLLAGSSEQY TRBJ2-7 TRBV28
ASSLGGTGIYT TRBJ1-2 TRBV7-9
SARAGRETYNSPLH TRBJ1-6 TRBV20-1
ASSRQLQETQY TRBJ2-5 TRBV7-9
ASSFAGKYEQY TRBJ2-7 TRBV27
ASIPSGKVGHTGELF TRBJ2-2 TRBV6-5
SVVATGVNTEAF TRBJ1-1 TRBV29-1
ASSTGQGQYNEQF TRBJ2-1 TRBV7-9
ASSQGPTRDQPQH TRBJ1-5 TRBV4-1
ASSFVGGGDTQY TRBJ2-3 TRBV7-3
ASRFGQETQY TRBJ2-5 TRBV7-9
ATWDRVNEQY TRBJ2-7 TRBV10-3
ASSLGLNYGYT TRBJ1-2 TRBV6-2/TRBV6-3
AWTGSLAGLKEQY TRBJ2-7 TRBV30
SVEESGTSGTGELF TRBJ2-2 TRBV29-1